This T cell receptor (beta chain) was found in a study of shared clonotypes between healthy human individuals. Study context: Each donor contributed plates that comprised three CD4 naive, three CD4 memory, two CD8 naive and one CD8 memory. Study-level findings and limits: Only a few donors were included, so the genetic and exposure-history diversity represented was limited. Only blood underwent sampling, and tissue repertoires likely differ.

The CDR3 is 13 amino acids. The V gene lost 3 bases and the J gene lost 8 bases, with 11 bases spanning the gap. Germline CDR1 reads LNHDA; CDR2 reads SQIVND (reference sequence). The naive CD8 fraction comprised CD45RO-negative cells positively selected for CCR7 and excluded terminally differentiated effector memory CD45RA+ cells. Every donor was a Caucasian adult from Nashville, Tennessee. Produced via immunoSEQ multiplex PCR; TCRdb's table is partial and in-frame only. Of roughly 2 million clones listed, over 85% were seen once; the top ten hold more than 0.95%. Turning to this clone: Its cognate antigen is unknown.

Sequences were obtained from naive CD8+ T cells sorted from blood. This receptor was taken from a man in his late teens or twenties in good health. The chain uses TRBV19 and TRBJ2-1; D remains unclear. This CDR3 reads CASSISYFDEQFF. CDR3 DNA sequence: TGTGCCAGTAGTATTTCCTACTTTGATGAGCAGTTCTTC. The full variable domain, rest sourced from reference TRBV19 and TRBJ2-1, is DGGITQSPKYLFRKEGQNVTLSCEQNLNHDAMYWYRQDPGQGLRLIYYSQIVNDFQKGDIAEGYSVSREKKESFPLTVTSAQKNPTAFYLCASSISYFDEQFFGPGTRLTVL.